This T cell receptor beta chain originates from a study of molecular identifiers for immune sequencing clone quantification. Worth noting for this clonotype: Germline and junction disagree at one end, which may indicate a read error.

This CDR3 has 14 amino acids. Germline-derived CDR1 and CDR2 are SGHRS and YFSETQ. TCRdb re-derived calls from the PCR reads in MiXCR, one entry per CDR3 protein. The data show 400,000 to 600,000 distinct CDR3 sequences, about 25% seen once. For naive CD8 T cells, sorting used the CD8+CD4-CCR7+CD45RA+ phenotype. The chain joins TRBV5-1 to TRBJ1-1; possible D gene TRBD1, 5 bases. The TCR comes from a human donor in good health. Some libraries in this study had Jurkat cell RNA spiked in. Sequencing was carried out using naive CD8+ T cells from blood, with Jurkat cell RNA spiked in. Subset noted: FACS-sorted CD8+CD4-CCR7+CD45RA+ naive T cells. Here the CDR3 DNA reads TGCGCCCGCAGCTTTGCGGGGGGGGACTCTGAAGCTTTCTTT. Its translation: CARSFAGGDSEAFF.